This T cell receptor beta chain was documented in a study of cytomegalovirus exposure and HLA in healthy donors. Study results and limitations: A prior analysis recorded that most TCR beta V segments were productive about 87% or about 30% of the time. Immune exposure was documented only through CMV serostatus.

In the PCR, 60 Vbeta and 13 Jbeta primers were used. The method was immunoSEQ multiplex PCR; TCRdb's version includes in-frame clones alone and lacks a portion of them. The specimen's table records roughly 82,000 clones. CDR3 length: 16 residues. J gave up 6 bases and V 1 base, and 6 bases lay outside the gene matches. Per the germline V gene, CDR1 is LGHNA and CDR2 is YSLEER. A note on this clone: Its specificity is unknown.

This TCR was recovered from a woman aged 60-70 years in good health and CMV-seronegative. The J gene is TRBJ2-7, the V gene TRBV4-3, with TRBD2 identical over 13 bases. Sample: PBMCs. The CDR3 is CASSQGRTSGSGEQYF. For the CDR3, the DNA is TGCGCCAGCAGCCAAGGGCGGACTAGCGGGAGCGGCGAGCAGTACTTC.